This TCR beta chain was identified in a study of monozygotic twins with inflammatory bowel disease. Study-wide results and caveats: Some repertoire variability may stem from patients' differing immunosuppressive treatments.

Of note for this clonotype: Its target is not known.

The germline V gene has CDR1 SGHRS and CDR2 YFSETQ. The CDR3 has 15 residues. Each of the TCR libraries took 3500 ng of total RNA. No DNA is given; TCRdb re-called the 5' RACE reads and lists each CDR3 protein once. Its table lists roughly 170,000 distinct CDR3 sequences. Per donor there was one draw, yielding a blood sample of over 2 ml. The V and J genes are TRBV5-1 and TRBJ2-5; the TCRdb D gene call, TRBD2, has no DNA to confirm it. This receptor was taken from a human donor with ulcerative colitis or Crohn's disease, or a healthy co-twin of an affected twin (not recorded which). Source material: blood. CDR3 region: CASRSGVSFGETQYF.